These 10 T cell receptor beta chains came from one sample sequenced in a study of T cell clonality in common variable immunodeficiency. Their antigens remain unidentified. Study results and limitations: Reportedly, TCR beta sequences from common variable immunodeficiency showed fewer deletions and N-nucleotide insertions.

Some clones are missing from TCRdb's copy, which holds only in-frame ones; the method was immunoSEQ multiplex PCR. The data show fewer than 25,000 clones, with none appearing a single time. Material: peripheral blood mononuclear cells. The receptors shown here come from a human donor with common variable immunodeficiency.

This clone was detected ten times or more. With the read ending 3 residues before the CDR3 end, the germline J gene is used to fill in that end. The chain uses TRBV7-2 and TRBJ1-4, with 8 bases aligning to TRBD1. The V gene's germline CDR1 is SGHTA and CDR2 FQGNSA. The trim removed 6 bases at V and 5 bases at J, leaving 5 bases unmatched. This CDR3 has 14 residues. The CDR3 bases that were read are TGTGCCAGCAGTGCAGGGGGCCCCAATGAAAAA. Its protein is CASSAGGPNEK. The CDR3 reads in full as CASSAGGPNEKLFF. The variable domain in full, with the rest retrieved from reference TRBV7-2 and TRBJ1-4, is GAGVSQSPSNKVTEKGKDVELRCDPISGHTALYWYRQSLGQGLEFLIYFQGNSAPDKSGLPSDRFSAERTGGSVSTLTIQRTQQEDSAVYLCASSAGGPNEKLFFGSGTQLSVL.

Comments on this clone: The missing CDR3 end, 3 residues past where the read stops, is filled in from the germline J gene. The J gene is TRBJ1-1, the V gene TRBV18; 9 bases map to TRBD1. Germline CDR1 is KGHSH and CDR2 is LQKENI. The CDR3 extends over 13 amino acids. CDR3 DNA, as far as it was read: TGTGCCAGCTCACCACAGGACAGGGGTACA. This sequence encodes CASSPQDRGT. The whole CDR3 region reads CASSPQDRGTAFF.

This clone was seen at least ten times. The CDR3 goes on 3 residues after the read ends, and that part is filled in from the germline J gene. This sequence joins TRBV19 and TRBJ2-3; TRBD2 is a possible D gene (5 bases). Deletions cut 9 bases from V and 2 bases from J, with 12 bases between. Germline V gene sequence: CDR1 LNHDA, CDR2 SQIVND (reference sequence). The CDR3 contains 13 residues. CDR3 protein: CASKSDYTDTQYF. CDR3 DNA (partial): TGTGCCAGCAAATCAGACTACACAGATACG.

This clone was observed many times. The read ends 3 residues shy of where the CDR3 ends; the end is completed using the germline J gene. V and J are TRBV18 and TRBJ2-7; 10 bases are shared with TRBD1. Germline loops: CDR1 KGHSH, CDR2 LQKENI. The CDR3 runs to 15 residues. Trimming took 1 base from V and 2 from J; bases not matched to a gene: 2. The CDR3 region is CASSPLGTGAYEQYF. The DNA read from the CDR3 is TGTGCCAGCTCACCACTTGGGACAGGGGCCTACGAG.

This clone was observed at least ten times. The CDR3 end is not reached by the read, which stops 3 residues before it; the germline J gene fills it in. This chain joins TRBV11-2 and TRBJ2-5; 7 positions agree with TRBD1. CDR3 length equals 15 residues. After removal of 5 bases from V and 4 bases from J, the junction contained 10 bases not matched to a gene. CDR1 SGHAT and CDR2 FQNNGV come from the germline V gene. The CDR3 DNA, read in part, is TGTGCCAGCAGCCCCATACAGGGGTTTCCAGAGACC. Translated: CASSPIQGFPET. The whole CDR3 sequence is CASSPIQGFPETQYF.

This clone occurred many times. The read falls 3 residues short of the CDR3 end, and the missing part is taken from the germline J gene. Distinct nucleotide sequences in the sample also encode this CDR3. The chain joins TRBV6-2 or TRBV6-3 to TRBJ1-6; 7 bases line up with TRBD1. CDR3 length equals 13 residues. With 10 bases clipped from V and 7 bases from J, the junction kept 7 bases outside the gene matches. Per germline, CDR1 MNHEY and CDR2 SVGEGT. The DNA read from the CDR3 is TGTGCCACACGGGACAGTGCCAATTCACCC. This codes for CATRDSANSP. The full CDR3 protein is CATRDSANSPLHF.

This clone showed up many times. The CDR3 end is not reached by the read, which stops 3 residues before it; the germline J gene fills it in. The rearrangement links TRBV10-1 to TRBJ2-6; weak D call: TRBD2 (5 bases). This CDR3 is 16 amino acids long. V lost 0 bases and J lost 0, with 6 bases in between. CDR1 is WNHNN, CDR2 SYGVQD, per germline (reference sequence). The part of the CDR3 DNA that was read is TGCGCCAGCAGTGAGTCGAGGGTCTCTGGGGCCAACGTC. Protein sequence: CASSESRVSGANV. The complete CDR3 reads CASSESRVSGANVLTF.

This clone was recorded at least ten times. Read data end 3 residues before the CDR3 end; the end is taken from the germline J gene. The rearrangement uses TRBV30 and TRBJ2-3; 10 bases are shared with TRBD2. V shed 2 bases, J shed 6 bases, and the junction held 8 bases outside the gene matches. The CDR3 consists of 15 residues. Germline loops: CDR1 GTSNPN, CDR2 SVGIG (reference sequence). The CDR3 bases that were read are TGTGCCTGGAGTCGGCTAGCGGGAGAGTCGGATACG. This gives the protein CAWSRLAGESDT. The complete CDR3 sequence is CAWSRLAGESDTQYF.

This clone was found many times. Sequencing ends 3 residues short of the CDR3 end; the germline J gene provides the rest. V usage is TRBV20-1 and J usage is TRBJ2-7; D perhaps matches TRBD1 (7 bases). Germline CDR1 reads DFQATT; CDR2 reads SNEGSKA (reference sequence). The V gene lost 0 bases and the J gene lost 6 bases, with 18 bases spanning the gap. The CDR3 has 15 amino acids. CDR3 residues: CSARDPTGAGGEQYF. The CDR3 bases that were read are TGCAGTGCTAGAGATCCGACGGGAGCAGGGGGCGAG.

On this clone itself: The read gets to within 3 residues of the CDR3 end, and the germline J gene fills in the rest. V is TRBV23-1 and J is TRBJ1-1; maybe TRBD1 (5 bases). TRBV23-1 is an open reading frame whose function is uncertain. The CDR3 extends over 13 amino acids. V lost 7 bases and J 0 bases, leaving 9 bases between the germline ends. The CDR3 DNA, read in part, is TGCGCCAGCACCCGACAGCTGAACACTGAA. This translates into CASTRQLNTE. The entire CDR3 protein reads CASTRQLNTEAFF.